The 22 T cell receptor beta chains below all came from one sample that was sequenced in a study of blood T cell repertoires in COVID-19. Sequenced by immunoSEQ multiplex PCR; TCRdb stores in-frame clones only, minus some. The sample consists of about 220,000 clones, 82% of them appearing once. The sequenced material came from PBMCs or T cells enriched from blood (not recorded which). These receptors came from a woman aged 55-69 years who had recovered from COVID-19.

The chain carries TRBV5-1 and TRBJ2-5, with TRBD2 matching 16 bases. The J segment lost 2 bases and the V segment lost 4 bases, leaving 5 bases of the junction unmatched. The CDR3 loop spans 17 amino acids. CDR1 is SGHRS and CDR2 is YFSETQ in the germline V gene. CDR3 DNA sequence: TGCGCCAGCAGCAAGGGACTAGCGGGGGGGCTTCAAGAGACCCAGTACTTC. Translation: CASSKGLAGGLQETQYF.

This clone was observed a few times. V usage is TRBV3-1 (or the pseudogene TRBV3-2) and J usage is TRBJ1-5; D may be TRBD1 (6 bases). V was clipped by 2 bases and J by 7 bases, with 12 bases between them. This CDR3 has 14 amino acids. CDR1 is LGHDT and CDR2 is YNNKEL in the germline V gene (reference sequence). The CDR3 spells CASSQNRGNQPQHF. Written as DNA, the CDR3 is TGTGCCAGCAGCCAAAATAGGGGGAACCAGCCCCAGCATTTT.

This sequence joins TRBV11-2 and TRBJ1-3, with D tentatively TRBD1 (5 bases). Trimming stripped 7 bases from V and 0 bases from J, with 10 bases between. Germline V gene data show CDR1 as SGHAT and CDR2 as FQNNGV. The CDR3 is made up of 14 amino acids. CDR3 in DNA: TGTGCCAGCACCTGGGGCTTCTCTGGAAACACCATATATTTT. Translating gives CASTWGFSGNTIYF.

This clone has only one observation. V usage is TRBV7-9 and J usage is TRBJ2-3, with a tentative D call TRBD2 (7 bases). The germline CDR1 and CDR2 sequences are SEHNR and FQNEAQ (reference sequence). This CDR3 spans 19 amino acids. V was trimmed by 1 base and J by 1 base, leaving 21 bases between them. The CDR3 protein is CASSLDSLYRGGRTDTQYF. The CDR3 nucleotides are TGTGCCAGCAGCTTAGACTCCCTGTATAGGGGGGGGCGCACAGATACGCAGTATTTT.

The CDR3 nucleotides are TGTGCCAGCAGGATGACGTGGCAGGCAGAGACCCAGTACTTC. Amino acids: CASRMTWQAETQYF. The rearrangement links TRBV2 to TRBJ2-5, with D unclear. CDR1 and CDR2 (germline): SNHLY, FYNNEI. V was pared by 6 bases and J by 4 bases, with 15 bases between. CDR3 length equals 14 residues. The entire variable domain, with the rest obtained from reference TRBV2 and TRBJ2-5, is as follows: EPEVTQTPSHQVTQMGQEVILRCVPISNHLYFYWYRQILGQKVEFLVSFYNNEISEKSEIFDDQFSVERPDGSNFTLKIRSTKLEDSAMYFCASRMTWQAETQYFGPGTRLLVL.

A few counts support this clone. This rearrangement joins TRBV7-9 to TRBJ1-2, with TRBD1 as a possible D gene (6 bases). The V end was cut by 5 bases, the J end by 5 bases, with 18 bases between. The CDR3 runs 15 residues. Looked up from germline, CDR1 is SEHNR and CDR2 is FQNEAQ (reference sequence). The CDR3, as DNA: TGTGCCAGCAGCGACTCGGACAGCCGGTTGTATGGCTACACCTTC. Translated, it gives CASSDSDSRLYGYTF.

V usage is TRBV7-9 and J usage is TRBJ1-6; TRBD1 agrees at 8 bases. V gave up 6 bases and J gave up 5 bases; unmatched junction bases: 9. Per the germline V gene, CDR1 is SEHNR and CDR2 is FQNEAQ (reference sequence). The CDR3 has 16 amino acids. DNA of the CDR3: TGTGCCAGCAGGGGAGGACAGGGCTGGAATAATTCACCCCTCCACTTT. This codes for CASRGGQGWNNSPLHF. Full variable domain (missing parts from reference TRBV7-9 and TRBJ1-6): DTGVSQNPRHKITKRGQNVTFRCDPISEHNRLYWYRQTLGQGPEFLTYFQNEAQLEKSRLLSDRFSAERPKGSFSTLEIQRTEQGDSAMYLCASRGGQGWNNSPLHFGNGTRLTVT.

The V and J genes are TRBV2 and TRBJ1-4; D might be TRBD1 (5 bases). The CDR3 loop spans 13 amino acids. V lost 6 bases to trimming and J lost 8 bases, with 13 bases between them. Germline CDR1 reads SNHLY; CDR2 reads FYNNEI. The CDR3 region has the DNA TGTGCCAGCAGAAGGCAGGGTAACGAAAAACTGTTTTTT. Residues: CASRRQGNEKLFF. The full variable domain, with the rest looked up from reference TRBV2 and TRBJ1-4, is EPEVTQTPSHQVTQMGQEVILRCVPISNHLYFYWYRQILGQKVEFLVSFYNNEISEKSEIFDDQFSVERPDGSNFTLKIRSTKLEDSAMYFCASRRQGNEKLFFGSGTQLSVL.

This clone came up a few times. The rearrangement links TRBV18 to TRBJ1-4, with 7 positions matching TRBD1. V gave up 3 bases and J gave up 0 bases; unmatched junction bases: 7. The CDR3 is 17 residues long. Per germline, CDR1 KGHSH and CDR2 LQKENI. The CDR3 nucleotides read TGTGCCAGCTCACCCAGACAGGGTACAGCAACTAATGAAAAACTGTTTTTT. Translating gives CASSPRQGTATNEKLFF.

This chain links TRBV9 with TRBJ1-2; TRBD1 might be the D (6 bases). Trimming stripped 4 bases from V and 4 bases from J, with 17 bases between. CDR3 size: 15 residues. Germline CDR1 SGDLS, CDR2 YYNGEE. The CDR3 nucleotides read TGTGCCAGCAGCTTCAACGTACAGGGTGGCTATGGCTACACCTTC. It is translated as CASSFNVQGGYGYTF.

The CDR3 region is CASSITRSYGYTF. CDR3 sequence (DNA): TGTGCCAGTAGTATAACCAGGTCCTATGGCTACACCTTC. V usage is TRBV19 and J usage is TRBJ1-2, with D unclear. Between the trimmed V and J ends, which lost 2 bases and 4 bases, there was a span of 8 bases. Germline values: CDR1 LNHDA, CDR2 SQIVND (reference sequence). There are 13 residues in the CDR3.

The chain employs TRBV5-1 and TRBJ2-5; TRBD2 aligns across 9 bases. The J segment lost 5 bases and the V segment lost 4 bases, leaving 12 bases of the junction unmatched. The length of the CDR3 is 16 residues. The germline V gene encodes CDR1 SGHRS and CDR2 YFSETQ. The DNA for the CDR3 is TGCGCCAGCAGCAGCACTCTGGCGGGGGGGCGGGAGACCCAGTACTTC. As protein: CASSSTLAGGRETQYF.

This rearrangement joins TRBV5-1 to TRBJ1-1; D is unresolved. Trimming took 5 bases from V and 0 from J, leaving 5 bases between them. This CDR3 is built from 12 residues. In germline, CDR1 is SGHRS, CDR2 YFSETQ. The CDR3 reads CASREVNTEAFF. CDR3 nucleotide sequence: TGCGCCAGCAGGGAGGTGAACACTGAAGCTTTCTTT.

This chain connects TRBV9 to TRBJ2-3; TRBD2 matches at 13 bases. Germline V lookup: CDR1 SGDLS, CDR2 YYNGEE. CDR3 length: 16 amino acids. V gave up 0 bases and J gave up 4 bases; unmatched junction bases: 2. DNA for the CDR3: TGTGCCAGCAGCGTAGGGGGACTAGCGGGGTCAGATACGCAGTATTTT. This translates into CASSVGGLAGSDTQYF.

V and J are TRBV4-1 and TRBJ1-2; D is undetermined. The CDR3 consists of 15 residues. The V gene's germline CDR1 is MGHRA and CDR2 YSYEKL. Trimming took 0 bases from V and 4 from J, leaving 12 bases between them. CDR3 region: CASSQDRTETYGYTF. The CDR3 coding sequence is TGCGCCAGCAGCCAAGATCGAACAGAGACCTATGGCTACACCTTC.

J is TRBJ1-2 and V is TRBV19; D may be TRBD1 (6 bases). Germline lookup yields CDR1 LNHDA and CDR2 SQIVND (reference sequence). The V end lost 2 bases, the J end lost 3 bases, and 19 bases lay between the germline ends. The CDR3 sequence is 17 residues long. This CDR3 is CASSISRGGQGHYGYTF. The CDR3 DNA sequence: TGTGCCAGTAGTATATCCCGGGGCGGCCAGGGGCACTATGGCTACACCTTC.

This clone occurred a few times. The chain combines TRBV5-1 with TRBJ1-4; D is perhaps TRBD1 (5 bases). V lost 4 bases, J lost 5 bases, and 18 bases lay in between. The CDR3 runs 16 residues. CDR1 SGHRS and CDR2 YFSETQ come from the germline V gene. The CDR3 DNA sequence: TGCGCCAGCAGCCGAACCCCTCAGGGTAGCAATGAAAAACTGTTTTTT. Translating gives CASSRTPQGSNEKLFF.

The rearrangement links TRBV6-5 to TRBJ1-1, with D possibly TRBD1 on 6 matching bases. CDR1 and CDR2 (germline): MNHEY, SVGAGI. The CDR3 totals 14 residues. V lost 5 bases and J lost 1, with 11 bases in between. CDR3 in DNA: TGTGCCAGCAGTATCCGACAGGAGAACACTGAAGCTTTCTTT. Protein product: CASSIRQENTEAFF.

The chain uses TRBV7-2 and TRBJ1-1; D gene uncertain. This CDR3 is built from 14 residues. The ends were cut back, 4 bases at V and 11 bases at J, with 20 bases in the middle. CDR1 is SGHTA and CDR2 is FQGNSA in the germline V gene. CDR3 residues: CASSYGGDPPVAFF. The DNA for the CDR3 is TGTGCCAGCAGCTACGGAGGAGACCCCCCCGTGGCTTTCTTT.

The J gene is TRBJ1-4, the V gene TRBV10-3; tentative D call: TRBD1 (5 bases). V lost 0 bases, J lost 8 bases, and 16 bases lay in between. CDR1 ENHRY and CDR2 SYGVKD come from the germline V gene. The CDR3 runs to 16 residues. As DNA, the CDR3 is TGTGCCATCAGTGAGTCCGTCACAGGACGTTACGAAAAACTGTTTTTT. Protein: CAISESVTGRYEKLFF.

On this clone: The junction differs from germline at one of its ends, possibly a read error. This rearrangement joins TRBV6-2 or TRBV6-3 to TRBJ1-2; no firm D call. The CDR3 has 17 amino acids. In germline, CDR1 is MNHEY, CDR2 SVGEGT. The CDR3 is CAGSYTGVRGSLYGYTF. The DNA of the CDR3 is TGTGCCGGCAGTTACACCGGGGTGCGTGGCAGCCTCTATGGCTACACCTTC.

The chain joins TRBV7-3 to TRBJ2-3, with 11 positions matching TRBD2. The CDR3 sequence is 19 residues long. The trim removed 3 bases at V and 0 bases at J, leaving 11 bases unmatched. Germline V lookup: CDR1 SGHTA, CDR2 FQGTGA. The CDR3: CASSFGLAGGLSSTDTQYF. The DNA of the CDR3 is TGTGCCAGCAGCTTCGGGCTAGCGGGGGGTCTCTCTAGCACAGATACGCAGTATTTT.